This T cell receptor beta chain was captured by sequencing in a study of OX40 agonist ivuxolimab in advanced cancers. This clone appeared once. V lost 3 bases to trimming and J lost 3 bases, with 8 bases between them. CDR1 and CDR2 from the germline V gene are SGHAT and FQNNGV. This CDR3 region has 13 residues. Data came from immunoSEQ multiplex PCR; TCRdb stores just in-frame clones and leaves some out. There are about 86,000 clones in the sample; around 90% occur only once, and roughly 1.4% lies in the top ten. The sample consisted of CD4+ or CD8+ T cells sorted from blood, taken in a trial of the OX40 agonist ivuxolimab. The sequence derives from an adult with an advanced solid tumor such as melanoma, head and neck, liver or kidney cancer. The chain employs TRBV11-2 and TRBJ1-2; D gene ambiguous. In nucleotides, the CDR3 is TGTGCCAGCAGCTTCGTTGGTGACTATGGCTACACCTTC. Protein: CASSFVGDYGYTF.